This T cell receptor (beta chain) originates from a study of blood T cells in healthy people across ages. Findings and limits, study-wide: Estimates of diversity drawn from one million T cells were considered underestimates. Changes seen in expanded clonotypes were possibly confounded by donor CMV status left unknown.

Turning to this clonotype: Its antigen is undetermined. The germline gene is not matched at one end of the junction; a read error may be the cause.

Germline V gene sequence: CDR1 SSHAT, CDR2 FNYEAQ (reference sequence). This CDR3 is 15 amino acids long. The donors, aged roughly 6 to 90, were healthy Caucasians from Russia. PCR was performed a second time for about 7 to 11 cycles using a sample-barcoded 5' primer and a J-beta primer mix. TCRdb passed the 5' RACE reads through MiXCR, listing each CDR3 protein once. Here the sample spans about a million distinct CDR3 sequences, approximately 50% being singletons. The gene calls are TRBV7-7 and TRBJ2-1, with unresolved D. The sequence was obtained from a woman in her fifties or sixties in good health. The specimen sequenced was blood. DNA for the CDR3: TGTGCCAGCAGCTTAGTGGAGAGCTCCCACAATGAGCAGTTCTTC. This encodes CASSLVESSHNEQFF.